These 24 T cell receptor beta chains were sequenced from one sample in a study of blood T cell repertoires in COVID-19. Only in-frame clones appear in the TCRdb table, and some are missing; sequencing was by immunoSEQ multiplex PCR. The sample holds 250,000 to 300,000 clones, 80% to 90% seen once. The sequencing input was peripheral blood. The receptors originated from a man older than 75 with acute or convalescent COVID-19.

V gene TRBV7-9 combines with J gene TRBJ2-7; 10 bases agree with TRBD1. The length of the CDR3 is 14 residues. Germline V CDR1 and CDR2: SEHNR, FQNEAQ (reference sequence). Trimming removed 5 bases from V and 3 bases from J; junction bases left unmatched: 4. The CDR3 DNA reads TGTGCCAGCAGCCTGGGGACAGGGGTCTACGAGCAGTACTTC. Its protein is CASSLGTGVYEQYF.

This clone was observed once. The rearrangement links TRBV5-3 to TRBJ2-7; a possible D gene is TRBD2 (6 bases). TRBV5-3 is flagged as an ORF with uncertain function. Trimming shortened V by 1 base and J by 2 bases, and 7 bases separated the two germline ends. CDR3 length: 13 residues. The CDR3 reads CARSLWGAYEQYF. The CDR3 region has the DNA TGTGCCAGAAGCTTGTGGGGGGCCTACGAGCAGTACTTC.

The chain employs TRBV5-5 and TRBJ1-6; 9 bases fit TRBD1. CDR3 length: 17 residues. The ends lost 0 bases at V and 9 bases at J; junction bases unmatched: 10. The germline V gene has CDR1 SGHKS and CDR2 YYEKEE (reference sequence). CDR3 bases: TGTGCCAGCAGCTTGGACTGGGGGGGACAGGGCGGTTCACCCCTCCACTTT. Translating it yields CASSLDWGGQGGSPLHF. The full variable domain, its missing parts supplied by reference TRBV5-5 and TRBJ1-6, is DAGVTQSPTHLIKTRGQQVTLRCSPISGHKSVSWYQQVLGQGPQFIFQYYEKEERGRGNFPDRFSARQFPNYSSELNVNALLLGDSALYLCASSLDWGGQGGSPLHFGNGTRLTVT.

This chain uses TRBV6-4 with TRBJ2-1; TRBD1 agrees at 7 bases. In germline, CDR1 is MRHNA, CDR2 SNTAGT. V was pared by 2 bases and J by 6 bases, with 10 bases of the junction left unmatched. CDR3 length: 16 amino acids. Written as DNA, the CDR3 is TGTGCCAGCAGTGACCATGGGACAGAAGTTGGCAATGAGCAGTTCTTC. It encodes CASSDHGTEVGNEQFF.

The chain joins TRBV5-1 to TRBJ2-7; 9 bases align to TRBD2. CDR3 length: 15 residues. V lost 0 bases to trimming and J lost 3 bases; unmatched junction nucleotides: 4. Germline V gene sequence: CDR1 SGHRS, CDR2 YFSETQ. The DNA for the CDR3 is TGCGCCAGCAGCTTGGTTCTAGCGGGGAACTACGAGCAGTACTTC. Translation gives CASSLVLAGNYEQYF.

The chain couples TRBV20-1 to TRBJ2-7; 8 bases agree with TRBD1. This CDR3 has 13 amino acids. V shed 3 bases, J shed 3 bases, and the junction held 4 bases outside the gene matches. Germline V gene sequence: CDR1 DFQATT, CDR2 SNEGSKA (reference sequence). The DNA of the CDR3 is TGCAGTGCTAGTCGACAGGGGATCTACGAGCAGTACTTC. It encodes CSASRQGIYEQYF.

CDR3 region: CASSPTGTGFFSGANVLTF. CDR3 nucleotide sequence: TGTGCCAGCAGCCCAACCGGGACAGGGTTTTTCTCTGGGGCCAACGTCCTGACTTTC. The chain links TRBV7-3 to TRBJ2-6, with TRBD1 matching 9 bases. Germline V CDR1 and CDR2: SGHTA, FQGTGA. Trimming took 5 bases from V and 0 from J; bases not matched to a gene: 11. The CDR3 spans 19 residues.

The chain has TRBV7-2 and TRBJ2-1; D is uncertain. V was clipped by 2 bases and J by 1 base, with 6 bases between them. Per germline, CDR1 SGHTA and CDR2 FQGNSA. CDR3 length: 14 residues. The CDR3 DNA follows: TGTGCCAGCAGCTTACCCGGTTCCTACAATGAGCAGTTCTTC. Protein: CASSLPGSYNEQFF.

The chain couples TRBV19 to TRBJ1-5, with TRBD1 matching over 7 bases. CDR1 and CDR2 (germline): LNHDA, SQIVND (reference sequence). The CDR3 covers 15 residues. V was pared by 6 bases and J by 3 bases, with 8 bases of the junction left unmatched. CDR3 DNA: TGTGCCAGTAGACCGGGACAGAGAAACAATCAGCCCCAGCATTTT. Amino acid sequence: CASRPGQRNNQPQHF.

The chain carries TRBV2 and TRBJ2-7; 8 bases line up with TRBD1. Germline CDR1 reads SNHLY; CDR2 reads FYNNEI. CDR3 length: 12 residues. The V segment lost 9 bases and the J segment 6 bases; nucleotides outside the gene matches: 7. Here the CDR3 reads CARSGQVGEQYF. For the CDR3, the DNA is TGTGCCAGATCGGGACAGGTGGGCGAGCAGTACTTC.

The chain links TRBV7-2 to TRBJ2-7; 12 positions match TRBD2. V trimming: 0 bases; J trimming: 0 bases; junction bases outside the gene matches: 18. The CDR3 is made up of 22 amino acids. In germline, CDR1 is SGHTA, CDR2 FQGNSA. CDR3: CASSLAIGTSGQTPPPSYEQYF. For the CDR3, the DNA is TGTGCCAGCAGCTTAGCGATCGGGACTAGCGGGCAAACACCCCCCCCCTCCTACGAGCAGTACTTC. Using reference TRBV7-2 and TRBJ2-7 for the parts outside the CDR3, the full variable domain is GAGVSQSPSNKVTEKGKDVELRCDPISGHTALYWYRQSLGQGLEFLIYFQGNSAPDKSGLPSDRFSAERTGGSVSTLTIQRTQQEDSAVYLCASSLAIGTSGQTPPPSYEQYFGPGTRLTVT.

V and J are TRBV5-1 and TRBJ1-1, with D perhaps TRBD1 (5 bases). Germline CDR1 SGHRS, CDR2 YFSETQ. Trimming took off 5 bases at V and 1 base at J, with 12 bases between the two ends. The CDR3 sequence is 14 residues long. The CDR3 spells CASRFDSSNTEAFF. The CDR3 bases are TGCGCCAGCAGGTTTGACAGTTCGAACACTGAAGCTTTCTTT. Combining the CDR3 with reference TRBV5-1 and TRBJ1-1 gives the whole variable domain KAGVTQTPRYLIKTRGQQVTLSCSPISGHRSVSWYQQTPGQGLQFLFEYFSETQRNKGNFPGRFSGRQFSNSRSEMNVSTLELGDSALYLCASRFDSSNTEAFFGQGTRLTVV.

This chain connects TRBV7-8 to TRBJ2-5; TRBD2 is a possible D gene (6 bases). The germline V gene has CDR1 SGHVS and CDR2 FQNEAQ. The CDR3 covers 16 residues. Trimming took 4 bases from V and 1 from J, leaving 16 bases between them. For the CDR3, the DNA is TGTGCCAGCAGCTCATCGAGGCGGAGGGGCCAAGAGACCCAGTACTTC. This sequence encodes CASSSSRRRGQETQYF. The full variable domain, its missing parts supplied by reference TRBV7-8 and TRBJ2-5, is GAGVSQSPRYKVAKRGQDVALRCDPISGHVSLFWYQQALGQGPEFLTYFQNEAQLDKSGLPSDRFFAERPEGSVSTLKIQRTQQEDSAVYLCASSSSRRRGQETQYFGPGTRLLVL.

V is TRBV5-1 and J is TRBJ1-2, with TRBD1 identical over 7 bases. Per the germline V gene, CDR1 is SGHRS and CDR2 is YFSETQ. Losses at the gene ends were 4 bases for V and 0 bases for J; bases not matched to a gene: 6. The length of the CDR3 is 15 residues. CDR3 DNA sequence: TGCGCCAGCAGCCCCCGGGACAGATCTAACTATGGCTACACCTTC. Translating it yields CASSPRDRSNYGYTF.

This chain's CDR3 is CSASSGQGYNEQFF. The CDR3, as DNA: TGCAGTGCTAGTTCGGGACAGGGCTACAATGAGCAGTTCTTC. The chain joins TRBV20-1 to TRBJ2-1; 9 bases agree with TRBD1. The CDR3 spans 14 residues. CDR1 is DFQATT and CDR2 is SNEGSKA in the germline V gene (reference sequence). With V trimmed by 3 bases and J by 3 bases, 3 bases remained unmatched.

The V gene is TRBV27, the J gene TRBJ1-1; 10 nucleotides agree with TRBD1. From germline, CDR1 is MNHEY and CDR2 SMNVEV (reference sequence). The CDR3 runs to 17 residues. V shed 0 bases and J 6 bases; nucleotides not matched to a gene: 10. In nucleotides, the CDR3 is TGTGCCAGCAGTTTATCGACAGGGGGCAAGATTTTTCCTGAAGCTTTCTTT. Translating it yields CASSLSTGGKIFPEAFF.

The chain uses TRBV5-6 and TRBJ1-5; 10 nucleotides agree with TRBD1. The ends lost 4 bases at V and 4 bases at J; junction bases unmatched: 5. The length of the CDR3 is 15 residues. Germline CDR1 reads SGHDT; CDR2 reads YYEEEE. CDR3 sequence: CASSGRTGGNQPQHF. The CDR3 DNA reads as TGTGCCAGCAGCGGGCGGACAGGGGGAAATCAGCCCCAGCATTTT.

V usage is TRBV5-1 and J usage is TRBJ1-5; 10 nucleotides align to TRBD1. The V and J ends lost 0 bases and 3 bases, in that order; junction bases with no gene match: 9. The CDR3 is made up of 18 amino acids. The germline CDR1 and CDR2 sequences are SGHRS and YFSETQ. The CDR3 nucleotides are TGCGCCAGCAGCTTGGTCGGGACAGGGGCCTGGAACAATCAGCCCCAGCATTTT. It specifies CASSLVGTGAWNNQPQHF.

DNA of the CDR3: TGCGCCAGCAGTAACACAGGGACAAGCTACGAGCAGTACTTC. Translation gives CASSNTGTSYEQYF. The J gene is TRBJ2-7, the V gene TRBV5-1, with D possibly being TRBD1 (6 bases). CDR1 is SGHRS, CDR2 YFSETQ, per germline. Trimming left V 5 bases short and J 3 bases short, with 15 bases between. The length of the CDR3 is 14 residues.

V and J are TRBV29-1 and TRBJ2-7; D is perhaps TRBD2 (5 bases). The V gene's germline CDR1 is SQVTM and CDR2 ANQGSEA. V shed 5 bases and J shed 4 bases, with 18 bases lying between them. The CDR3 covers 14 residues. The CDR3 nucleotides read TGCAGCGTTAAACGCCGGGAACGGCCTTACGAGCAGTACTTC. It codes for CSVKRRERPYEQYF.

This clone has just one count. This chain connects TRBV3-1 (or the pseudogene TRBV3-2) to TRBJ1-2, with D unresolved. Between the trimmed V and J ends, which lost 1 base and 12 bases, there was a span of 12 bases. Germline CDR1 is LGHDT and CDR2 is YNNKEL (reference sequence). The CDR3 is 12 amino acids. The CDR3, as DNA: TGTGCCAGCAGCCAAGTGCCGGAGCTTCACACCTTC. This codes for CASSQVPELHTF.

The V gene is TRBV11-2, the J gene TRBJ1-3, with TRBD1 matching over 9 bases. The length of the CDR3 is 14 residues. The trim removed 5 bases at V and 6 bases at J, leaving 5 bases unmatched. Germline CDR1 SGHAT, CDR2 FQNNGV. The CDR3 DNA reads as TGTGCCAGCAGCCGTCGGACAGGGGAAAACACCATATATTTT. This encodes CASSRRTGENTIYF.

J is TRBJ1-6 and V is TRBV18, with D uncertain. Per the germline V gene, CDR1 is KGHSH and CDR2 is LQKENI. The CDR3 is 14 residues long. Trimming removed 1 base from V and 4 bases from J, with 5 bases in between. This CDR3 is CASSPLQYNSPLHF. In nucleotides, the CDR3 is TGTGCCAGCTCACCACTACAATATAATTCACCCCTCCACTTT. Based on the CDR3 plus reference TRBV18 and TRBJ1-6, the full variable domain is NAGVMQNPRHLVRRRGQEARLRCSPMKGHSHVYWYRQLPEEGLKFMVYLQKENIIDESGMPKERFSAEFPKEGPSILRIQQVVRGDSAAYFCASSPLQYNSPLHFGNGTRLTVT.

This chain connects TRBV12-5 to TRBJ1-1, with 7 bases aligning to TRBD1. CDR3 length: 17 amino acids. V lost 2 bases to trimming and J lost 3 bases; unmatched junction nucleotides: 12. CDR1 and CDR2 (germline): LGHNT, FRNRAP. CDR3 DNA: TGTGCTAGTGGTTTGTCTTCGAAGGGGGCTCTGGACACTGAAGCTTTCTTT. Translated: CASGLSSKGALDTEAFF.